Listed below are T cell receptor beta chains from one sample, sequenced in a study of blood T cells in healthy people across ages. TCRdb ran MiXCR on the 5' RACE reads and lists one entry per CDR3 protein. The sample yields 760,000 or so distinct CDR3 sequences, about 25% seen once. The same sample was also used in a study of T cells of mothers and their children.

The sample was blood. All receptors come from a boy aged 5-17 years in good health. Each CDR3 is given with its conserved first and last residue. D genes are given only for firm matches. Clone size is given for some rows only: seen once, a few or many times, or a class if the clone is expanded.

CDR3 length	V gene	J gene	clone size	D gene	CDR3 DNA	CDR3 protein
15	TRBV4-1	TRBJ1-4	few	TRBD1	TGCGCCAGCAGCCAAGCAGGGGGCGGGTTTGAAAAACTGTTTTTT	CASSQAGGGFEKLFF
14	TRBV19	TRBJ2-5	NA	NA	TGTGCCAGTACGGCGGAGAGGGACGTGGGGACCCAGTACTTC	CASTAERDVGTQYF
14	TRBV11-3	TRBJ2-1	few	TRBD2	TGTGCCAGCAGCTTGACCGCTAGCGGGAGTGAGCAGTTCTTC	CASSLTASGSEQFF
14	TRBV12-3/TRBV12-4	TRBJ2-7	few	TRBD2	TGTGCCAGCAGTTTTCTAGCGGGGATTCGGGAGCAGTACTTC	CASSFLAGIREQYF
14	TRBV20-1	TRBJ2-1	few	TRBD2	TGCAGCTTACAGGGACTAGCGGGTTACAATGAGCAGTTCTTC	CSLQGLAGYNEQFF
12	TRBV5-1	TRBJ2-5	NA	NA	TGCGCCAGCAGCTTCAACAGGGAGGCCCAGTACTTC	CASSFNREAQYF
17	TRBV2	TRBJ2-7	NA	TRBD1	TGTGCCAGCAGTGAAGCGACAGGGGCCCCGGAGGGAATGGAGCAGTACTTC	CASSEATGAPEGMEQYF
14	TRBV3-1	TRBJ2-7	NA	NA	TGTGCCAGCAGCCACGGACTTCATGCCTACGAGCAGTACTTC	CASSHGLHAYEQYF
17	TRBV7-9	TRBJ2-5	NA	TRBD2	TGTGCCAGCAGCTCGCCGGGACTAGCGGCTTACCAAGAGACCCAGTACTTC	CASSSPGLAAYQETQYF
18	TRBV28	TRBJ2-1	few	NA	TGTGCCAGCAGTTTACCCCTCCAATCATACGACCAGACGGATGAGCAGTTCTTC	CASSLPLQSYDQTDEQFF
15	TRBV3-1	TRBJ2-7	NA	TRBD2	TGTGCCAGCAGCCAAGATCCCGGACTAGCCTCCGAGCAGTACTTC	CASSQDPGLASEQYF
17	TRBV18	TRBJ2-3	few	TRBD2	TGTGCCAGCTCACCAAACCCTAGCGGGGGGAGCACAGATACGCAGTATTTT	CASSPNPSGGSTDTQYF
15	TRBV27	TRBJ2-7	NA	NA	TGTGCCAGCAGTTTAATGGTGGGGCTGGCCTACGAGCAGTACTTC	CASSLMVGLAYEQYF
15	TRBV7-2	TRBJ2-5	NA	NA	TGTGCCAGCAGCCCCCAGCGGTCAGTACAAGAGACCCAGTACTTC	CASSPQRSVQETQYF
15	TRBV24-1	TRBJ2-5	few	TRBD2	TGTGCCACCAGTGGAGCGGGGGCCTACCAAGAGACCCAGTACTTC	CATSGAGAYQETQYF
18	TRBV6-5	TRBJ2-5	few	TRBD2	TGTGCCAGCAGTTACGGGGCTAGCGGGGGTCCAATGGGGGAGACCCAGTACTTC	CASSYGASGGPMGETQYF
13	TRBV4-3	TRBJ1-2	NA	NA	TGCGCCAGCAGCCTGTGGGGTATTTCAGGCTACACCTTC	CASSLWGISGYTF
14	TRBV5-5	TRBJ1-1	few	TRBD1	TGTGCCAGCAGCTTTCGACAGGGGCTTACTGAAGCTTTCTTT	CASSFRQGLTEAFF
18	TRBV6-4	TRBJ2-7	few	NA	TGTGCCAGCAGGCCGGAAGGTCCAGGGCGGGCCCACTCCTACGAGCAGTACTTC	CASRPEGPGRAHSYEQYF
13	TRBV29-1	TRBJ2-5	few	NA	TGCAGCGTTGAGGTCTTGACGGCGGAGACCCAGTACTTC	CSVEVLTAETQYF
14	TRBV10-3	TRBJ2-1	NA	TRBD2	TGTGCCATCGGCCAACGGACTAGCGGCTTGGAGCAGTTCTTC	CAIGQRTSGLEQFF
16	TRBV5-1	TRBJ1-1	NA	NA	TGCGCCAGCAGCTTGGGGCCAGACCCGAAGGTCCCTGAAGCTTTCTTT	CASSLGPDPKVPEAFF
11	TRBV15	TRBJ1-3	few	NA	TGTGCCACCAGCGGCGGAAACACCATATATTTT	CATSGGNTIYF
12	TRBV6-2/TRBV6-3	TRBJ1-1	few	NA	TGTGCCAGCAGACTGTTGAACACTGAAGCTTTCTTT	CASRLLNTEAFF
18	TRBV3-1	TRBJ2-1	few	TRBD2	TGTGCCAGCAGCCAAGCTAGGACTAGCGGGGGTTGGTACAATGAGCAGTTCTTC	CASSQARTSGGWYNEQFF
15	TRBV7-9	TRBJ2-5	few	TRBD1	TGTGCCAGCAGCTTCGTGACAGGGGGACAAGAGACCCAGTACTTC	CASSFVTGGQETQYF
13	TRBV9	TRBJ2-7	few	NA	TGTGCCAGCAGCGTAACGAAACTGGACGAGCAGTACTTC	CASSVTKLDEQYF
14	TRBV7-3	TRBJ2-7	NA	NA	TGTGCCAGCAGCTTAACAGGGGGACACTACGAGCAGTACTTC	CASSLTGGHYEQYF
15	TRBV7-3	TRBJ2-4	few	NA	TGTGCCAGCAGCTTCCCAGTGCAGGGAGCGAACATTCAGTACTTC	CASSFPVQGANIQYF
13	TRBV2	TRBJ2-3	few	NA	TGTGCCGGCAGGAGGACTAGCACAGATACGCAGTATTTT	CAGRRTSTDTQYF
14	TRBV29-1	TRBJ2-1	NA	TRBD1	TGCAGCGGGTCCGGGACAGCCTCCTACAATGAGCAGTTCTTC	CSGSGTASYNEQFF
16	TRBV4-1	TRBJ1-6	many	TRBD1	TGCGCCAGCAGCCAAGATAAGGGGGCAGGAGGCTCACCCCTCCACTTT	CASSQDKGAGGSPLHF
13	TRBV29-1	TRBJ2-3	few	NA	TGCAGCGCGGGGCCCCTCGGGGGAGATACGCAGTATTTT	CSAGPLGGDTQYF
17	TRBV7-2	TRBJ1-1	NA	NA	TGTGCCAGCAGCCGGGGTCCAGCCCGGGGTCCGGGCACTGAAGCTTTCTTT	CASSRGPARGPGTEAFF
16	TRBV24-1	TRBJ2-1	NA	TRBD2	TGTGCCACCAGTGATGTAGCGGGACTAACCTACAATGAGCAGTTCTTC	CATSDVAGLTYNEQFF
14	TRBV4-1	TRBJ2-7	NA	NA	TGCGCCAGCAGCCCAGATGGGGACGCCTACGAGCAGTACTTC	CASSPDGDAYEQYF
14	TRBV7-8	TRBJ2-1	few	NA	TGTGCCAGCAGCTTAGTGGCTAACTACAATGAGCAGTTCTTC	CASSLVANYNEQFF